Below, 21 T cell receptor beta chains from the same sample are listed, as sequenced in a study of regulatory T cells. These receptors have no identified antigens. General study points: Hydrophobic residues at CDR3 positions 6 and 7 were enriched in conventional CD4+ T cells of CD3G-deficient patients.

Primers: 52 TRBV forward and 13 TRBJ reverse. Here immunoSEQ multiplex PCR was the method, and the copy in TCRdb shows in-frame clones only, minus some. Here the sample spans 30,000 to 40,000 clones, approximately 90% being singletons. The sample consisted of conventional CD4+ T cells sorted from blood. The receptors stem from a person aged 18-35 years with CD3G deficiency.

The V and J genes are TRBV7-9 and TRBJ1-1, with D perhaps matching TRBD1 (5 bases). Germline V gene sequence: CDR1 SEHNR, CDR2 FQNEAQ (reference sequence). V was shortened by 4 bases and J by 4 bases, with 25 bases between the two germline ends. The CDR3 contains 18 residues. CDR3 bases: TGTGCCAGCAGCTCTGAACTCTCCAGGGTGGTAGTGCGCACTGAAGCTTTCTTT. It yields the protein CASSSELSRVVVRTEAFF.

This chain uses TRBV19 with TRBJ2-2, with D possibly being TRBD1 (6 bases). This CDR3 contains 15 residues. V was cut by 5 bases and J by 0 bases, with 10 bases left in between. Germline assignment: CDR1 LNHDA and CDR2 SQIVND (reference sequence). The CDR3 region is CASSSGQPNTGELFF. CDR3 bases: TGTGCCAGTAGTTCCGGACAGCCGAACACCGGGGAGCTGTTTTTT.

The chain links TRBV5-5 to TRBJ2-7; 15 bases agree with TRBD2. The CDR3 loop spans 16 amino acids. The J segment lost 5 bases and the V segment lost 5 bases, leaving 8 bases of the junction unmatched. From germline, CDR1 is SGHKS and CDR2 YYEKEE (reference sequence). The CDR3 here is CASSPGTSGRRNEQYF. The CDR3 region has the DNA TGTGCCAGCAGTCCCGGGACTAGCGGGAGGAGGAACGAGCAGTACTTC.

Written as DNA, the CDR3 is TGTGCCAGCCGGGAGTACTCCTACGAGCAGTACTTC. It is translated as CASREYSYEQYF. The V and J genes are TRBV6-1 and TRBJ2-7, with a tentative D call TRBD2 (6 bases). Per the germline V gene, CDR1 is MNHNS and CDR2 is SASEGT. CDR3 length: 12 residues. Trimming shortened V by 8 bases and J by 0 bases, and 8 bases separated the two germline ends.

The chain uses TRBV11-3 and TRBJ2-3, with a possible D match to TRBD2 (5 bases). Germline-derived CDR1 and CDR2 are SGHNT and YENEEA. This CDR3 contains 12 residues. V was trimmed by 5 bases and J by 10 bases, leaving 13 bases between them. The CDR3 DNA sequence: TGTGCCAGCAGCCCGGGGATGGGTCCGCAGTATTTT. This sequence encodes CASSPGMGPQYF.

This sequence joins TRBV9 and TRBJ2-3; 7 bases are shared with TRBD2. From germline, CDR1 is SGDLS and CDR2 YYNGEE. V shed 3 bases, J shed 0 bases, and the junction held 4 bases outside the gene matches. The CDR3 extends over 15 amino acids. CDR3 loop: CASSERDFSTDTQYF. CDR3 in DNA: TGTGCCAGCAGCGAGCGGGACTTTAGCACAGATACGCAGTATTTT.

This rearrangement joins TRBV7-9 to TRBJ2-3, with no clear D. CDR3 length: 14 residues. V was shortened by 1 base and J by 4 bases, with 9 bases between the two germline ends. Germline values: CDR1 SEHNR, CDR2 FQNEAQ (reference sequence). CDR3 amino acids: CASSLVSRADTQYF. For the CDR3, the DNA is TGTGCCAGCAGCTTAGTGTCCCGGGCAGATACGCAGTATTTT.

The chain is built from TRBV5-1 and TRBJ1-2, with 7 bases aligning to TRBD1. J lost 8 bases, V lost 0 bases, and 7 bases had no gene match. Per germline, CDR1 SGHRS and CDR2 YFSETQ. This CDR3 has 14 residues. CDR3 DNA: TGCGCCAGCAGCTTGGTGGGGCAGGGGGAAGGCTACACCTTC. This encodes CASSLVGQGEGYTF.

This chain links TRBV11-3 with TRBJ2-7, with unresolved D. The V end lost 4 bases, the J end lost 3 bases, and 16 bases lay between the germline ends. The germline V gene has CDR1 SGHNT and CDR2 YENEEA. The CDR3 runs 15 residues. CDR3 in amino acids: CASSWTGPTGYEQYF. Written as DNA, the CDR3 is TGTGCCAGCAGCTGGACGGGTCCGACGGGCTACGAGCAGTACTTC.

The chain couples TRBV11-2 to TRBJ1-3; D is unclear. The V and J ends lost 0 bases and 2 bases respectively, with 11 bases between them. This CDR3 comprises 16 residues. The germline gives CDR1 SGHAT, CDR2 FQNNGV. For the CDR3, the DNA is TGTGCCAGCAGCTTAGATCCACTCGGGACTGGAAACACCATATATTTT. Amino acids: CASSLDPLGTGNTIYF.

CDR3 loop: CASSLGDNNEQFF. CDR3 in DNA: TGCGCCAGCAGCTTGGGGGACAATAATGAGCAGTTCTTC. This chain joins TRBV5-1 and TRBJ2-1; D possibly corresponds to TRBD1 (6 bases). The CDR3 sequence is 13 residues long. Germline CDR1 SGHRS, CDR2 YFSETQ. Trimming removed 0 bases from V and 7 bases from J, with 8 bases in between. The whole variable domain, filled in from reference TRBV5-1 and TRBJ2-1, reads KAGVTQTPRYLIKTRGQQVTLSCSPISGHRSVSWYQQTPGQGLQFLFEYFSETQRNKGNFPGRFSGRQFSNSRSEMNVSTLELGDSALYLCASSLGDNNEQFFGPGTRLTVL.

The genes are TRBV6-6 and TRBJ2-1; D remains ambiguous. Trimming took 0 bases from V and 7 from J, leaving 4 bases between them. This CDR3 region has 12 residues. Germline CDR1 MNHNY, CDR2 SVGAGI (reference sequence). CDR3: CASSYSRNEQFF. For the CDR3, the DNA is TGTGCCAGCAGTTACTCGAGGAATGAGCAGTTCTTC.

This clone was counted a few times. This sequence joins TRBV10-3 and TRBJ1-2, with D possibly matching TRBD1 (6 bases). The germline V and J ends were trimmed by 5 bases and 7 bases, with 11 bases remaining between them. Germline V gene sequence: CDR1 ENHRY, CDR2 SYGVKD. CDR3 length: 12 residues. Here the CDR3 DNA reads TGTGCCATCAGTCGAACAGGGACTGGCTACACCTTC. Translation: CAISRTGTGYTF.

The chain combines TRBV19 with TRBJ2-3; a weak D match, TRBD1 (6 bases). The CDR3 has 15 residues. Germline CDR1 LNHDA, CDR2 SQIVND (reference sequence). Trimming took 5 bases from V and 2 from J, leaving 14 bases between them. As DNA, the CDR3 is TGTGCCAGTAGTGCTCGGACAGCCCCCACAGATACGCAGTATTTT. It codes for CASSARTAPTDTQYF.

Here the CDR3 reads CASRRQGVNQPQHF. The CDR3 nucleotides are TGTGCCAGCAGGAGACAGGGGGTCAATCAGCCCCAGCATTTT. The chain employs TRBV28 and TRBJ1-5, with 9 bases matching TRBD1. J lost 3 bases, V lost 6 bases, and 3 bases had no gene match. This CDR3 is built from 14 residues. CDR1 and CDR2 (germline): MDHEN, SYDVKM. The full variable domain, completed using reference TRBV28 and TRBJ1-5, is DVKVTQSSRYLVKRTGEKVFLECVQDMDHENMFWYRQDPGLGLRLIYFSYDVKMKEKGDIPEGYSVSREKKERFSLILESASTNQTSMYLCASRRQGVNQPQHFGDGTRLSIL.

This clone was seen a single time. For the CDR3, the DNA is TGCGCCAGCAGCTTGGGGGACAGGAGGAATGAAAAACTGTTTTTT. Translating it yields CASSLGDRRNEKLFF. This rearrangement joins TRBV5-1 to TRBJ1-4; TRBD1 aligns across 8 bases. V lost 0 bases and J lost 5; bases outside the gene matches: 3. The V gene's germline CDR1 is SGHRS and CDR2 YFSETQ. The CDR3 totals 15 residues.

V usage is TRBV5-1 and J usage is TRBJ2-7; D not certain. Trimming removed 4 bases at V and 6 bases at J, with 14 bases between. The germline gives CDR1 SGHRS, CDR2 YFSETQ. CDR3 length: 13 residues. In DNA form, the CDR3 reads TGCGCCAGCAGCAGCATTCCCCAGACCGAGCAGTACTTC. Translating it yields CASSSIPQTEQYF.

This chain uses TRBV10-3 with TRBJ1-2; 8 positions agree with TRBD1. Losses at the gene ends were 11 bases for V and 2 bases for J; bases not matched to a gene: 4. Germline lookup yields CDR1 ENHRY and CDR2 SYGVKD. The CDR3 has 12 amino acids. This CDR3 reads CASRTGNYGYTF. CDR3 bases: TGTGCCTCCCGGACAGGGAACTATGGCTACACCTTC.

The chain carries TRBV5-1 and TRBJ2-1; TRBD2 aligns across 11 bases. The germline V gene has CDR1 SGHRS and CDR2 YFSETQ. The V gene end was trimmed by 3 bases and the J gene end by 4 bases; junction bases not matched to a gene: 15. The CDR3 extends over 19 amino acids. The CDR3 loop is CASSSGGGGLAGGYNEQFF. The CDR3 DNA follows: TGCGCCAGCAGCTCTGGTGGGGGCGGGCTAGCGGGAGGATACAATGAGCAGTTCTTC.

The chain couples TRBV5-1 to TRBJ2-1; unclear D gene. Between the trimmed V and J ends, which lost 0 bases and 8 bases, there was a span of 9 bases. This CDR3 comprises 13 residues. CDR1 SGHRS and CDR2 YFSETQ come from the germline V gene. CDR3 region: CASSLVGLDEQFF. The CDR3 bases are TGCGCCAGCAGCTTGGTTGGTTTGGATGAGCAGTTCTTC. Combining the CDR3 with reference TRBV5-1 and TRBJ2-1 gives the whole variable domain KAGVTQTPRYLIKTRGQQVTLSCSPISGHRSVSWYQQTPGQGLQFLFEYFSETQRNKGNFPGRFSGRQFSNSRSEMNVSTLELGDSALYLCASSLVGLDEQFFGPGTRLTVL.

The count of this clone is one. The rearrangement links TRBV5-1 to TRBJ2-7, with TRBD2 as a possible D gene (5 bases). Looked up from germline, CDR1 is SGHRS and CDR2 is YFSETQ. Trimming removed 5 bases at V and 0 bases at J, with 12 bases between. This CDR3 has 14 amino acids. CDR3 DNA sequence: TGCGCCAGCAGGTCGAGCGGCAGCTCCTACGAGCAGTACTTC. Protein: CASRSSGSSYEQYF.